Listed here are 32 T cell receptor beta chains from one sample, sequenced in a study of cytomegalovirus exposure and HLA in healthy donors (dated by TCRdb to the late 2010s). The method behind the library was the immunoSEQ multiplex PCR assay. TCRdb took this table from immuneACCESS and kept in-frame rearrangements with V and J called. Such tables lack part of the clones; where checked against another copy, unresolved V genes explain under half of the gap, and the rest is unexplained. This sample comprises 45,000 to 65,000 clones, approximately 89% of them detected only once. The ten largest clones represent approximately 8.4% of the sample. The sequencing sample was made of PBMCs. The source is a woman under 30 in good health and CMV-seropositive.

This rearrangement joins TRBV5-1 to TRBJ2-1, with TRBD1 identical over 8 bases. Per the germline V gene, CDR1 is SGHRS and CDR2 is YFSETQ. The CDR3 is 15 residues long. J lost 4 bases, V lost 0 bases, and 3 bases had no gene match. This CDR3 is CASSLVQGAYNEQFF. The CDR3 DNA reads TGCGCCAGCAGCTTGGTTCAGGGGGCGTACAATGAGCAGTTCTTC.

V and J are TRBV7-9 and TRBJ1-6, with 7 bases identical to TRBD1. Germline trimming cut 5 bases from V and 5 bases from J; bases unmatched to any gene: 12. Looked up from germline, CDR1 is SEHNR and CDR2 is FQNEAQ (reference sequence). This CDR3 contains 17 residues. CDR3 nucleotides: TGTGCCAGCAGCACGGCGACAGGGTCTTCGGATAATTCACCCCTCCACTTT. Translating it yields CASSTATGSSDNSPLHF.

V gene TRBV7-2 combines with J gene TRBJ2-5, with TRBD1 matching over 9 bases. With V trimmed by 3 bases and J by 5 bases, 4 bases remained unmatched. The germline CDR1 and CDR2 sequences are SGHTA and FQGNSA. This CDR3 is built from 14 residues. CDR3 in amino acids: CASSFGTGWETQYF. The CDR3 nucleotides read TGTGCCAGCAGCTTTGGGACAGGGTGGGAGACCCAGTACTTC. The full variable domain, rest sourced from reference TRBV7-2 and TRBJ2-5, is GAGVSQSPSNKVTEKGKDVELRCDPISGHTALYWYRQSLGQGLEFLIYFQGNSAPDKSGLPSDRFSAERTGGSVSTLTIQRTQQEDSAVYLCASSFGTGWETQYFGPGTRLLVL.

With respect to this clone: This CDR3 is also generated by other DNA sequences in the sample. The chain employs TRBV7-8 and TRBJ2-2, with D possibly matching TRBD2 (7 bases). Trimming shortened V by 7 bases and J by 7 bases, and 22 bases separated the two germline ends. The germline V gene has CDR1 SGHVS and CDR2 FQNEAQ. This CDR3 has 16 amino acids. The DNA of the CDR3 is TGTGCCAGCAACCGCTTGGGAGGAGGGGGGGGCGGGGAGCTGTTTTTT. This sequence encodes CASNRLGGGGGGELFF.

V gene TRBV28 combines with J gene TRBJ2-3; 7 bases line up with TRBD2. The CDR3 covers 15 residues. CDR1 MDHEN and CDR2 SYDVKM come from the germline V gene. V dropped 6 bases and J dropped 0; count of bases not matched to a gene: 6. CDR3 region: CASSLPGLSTDTQYF. CDR3 coding DNA: TGTGCCAGCAGCCTACCGGGACTAAGCACAGATACGCAGTATTTT. Full variable domain (outside the CDR3, taken from reference TRBV28 and TRBJ2-3): DVKVTQSSRYLVKRTGEKVFLECVQDMDHENMFWYRQDPGLGLRLIYFSYDVKMKEKGDIPEGYSVSREKKERFSLILESASTNQTSMYLCASSLPGLSTDTQYFGPGTRLTVL.

The V call is TRBV7-2, the J call TRBJ2-5; TRBD1 is a possible D gene (5 bases). Trimming shortened V by 3 bases and J by 4 bases, and 9 bases separated the two germline ends. Germline V CDR1 and CDR2: SGHTA, FQGNSA. The CDR3 runs 13 residues. CDR3 sequence (DNA): TGTGCCAGCAGCTTGTGGGGCAGAGAGACCCAGTACTTC. Residues: CASSLWGRETQYF.

V and J are TRBV7-2 and TRBJ2-7, with D perhaps matching TRBD2 (7 bases). Germline lookup yields CDR1 SGHTA and CDR2 FQGNSA. The CDR3 spans 14 residues. V gave up 5 bases and J gave up 6 bases, with 17 bases separating them. The CDR3 sequence is CASSNLPGGGEQYF. DNA of the CDR3: TGTGCCAGCAGCAATCTTCCGGGGGGCGGCGAGCAGTACTTC. Based on the CDR3 plus reference TRBV7-2 and TRBJ2-7, the full variable domain is GAGVSQSPSNKVTEKGKDVELRCDPISGHTALYWYRQSLGQGLEFLIYFQGNSAPDKSGLPSDRFSAERTGGSVSTLTIQRTQQEDSAVYLCASSNLPGGGEQYFGPGTRLTVT.

The DNA of the CDR3 is TGTGCCAGCAGCCCCCACCGGACAGGGCAAAACACCATATATTTT. Amino acids: CASSPHRTGQNTIYF. The chain recombines TRBV13 with TRBJ1-3, with 8 bases fitting TRBD1. Germline V gives CDR1 PRHDT, CDR2 FYEKMQ (reference sequence). The CDR3 runs 15 residues. V lost 5 bases to trimming and J lost 6 bases; unmatched junction nucleotides: 9.

This rearrangement joins TRBV9 to TRBJ2-2, with D uncertain. Germline loops: CDR1 SGDLS, CDR2 YYNGEE. This CDR3 has 14 amino acids. V was clipped by 0 bases and J by 5 bases, with 8 bases between them. CDR3 amino acids: CASSVASQTGELFF. The CDR3 DNA reads TGTGCCAGCAGCGTAGCATCCCAGACCGGGGAGCTGTTTTTT.

This chain connects TRBV19 to TRBJ1-1; D is uncertain. Trimming left V 4 bases short and J 0 bases short, with 6 bases between. The V gene's germline CDR1 is LNHDA and CDR2 SQIVND (reference sequence). This CDR3 spans 13 amino acids. In DNA, the CDR3 is TGTGCCAGTAGTACCGGGATGAACACTGAAGCTTTCTTT. It codes for CASSTGMNTEAFF. Complete variable domain (other parts from reference TRBV19 and TRBJ1-1): DGGITQSPKYLFRKEGQNVTLSCEQNLNHDAMYWYRQDPGQGLRLIYYSQIVNDFQKGDIAEGYSVSREKKESFPLTVTSAQKNPTAFYLCASSTGMNTEAFFGQGTRLTVV.

The chain joins TRBV5-4 to TRBJ1-1; D uncertain. The CDR3 has 14 residues. V was clipped by 0 bases and J by 0 bases, with 6 bases between them. Germline V gives CDR1 SGHNT, CDR2 YYREEE (reference sequence). The CDR3 region has the DNA TGTGCCAGCAGCTTGGAACAGATGAACACTGAAGCTTTCTTT. Translated, it gives CASSLEQMNTEAFF. The variable domain in full, completed from reference TRBV5-4 and TRBJ1-1, reads ETGVTQSPTHLIKTRGQQVTLRCSSQSGHNTVSWYQQALGQGPQFIFQYYREEENGRGNFPPRFSGLQFPNYSSELNVNALELDDSALYLCASSLEQMNTEAFFGQGTRLTVV.

This rearrangement joins TRBV5-6 to TRBJ2-2; 8 nucleotides line up with TRBD1. Trimming at V came to 2 bases and at J to 5 bases, leaving 8 bases not matched to a gene. The CDR3 covers 16 residues. Germline CDR1 and CDR2: SGHDT and YYEEEE. Here the CDR3 DNA reads TGTGCCAGCAGCTTTCCCCAGGGGGCGCGGACCGGGGAGCTGTTTTTT. Its translation: CASSFPQGARTGELFF.

The chain uses TRBV27 and TRBJ2-7, with 7 bases identical to TRBD1. Germline V lookup: CDR1 MNHEY, CDR2 SMNVEV (reference sequence). This CDR3 comprises 14 residues. With 6 bases clipped from V and 0 bases from J, the junction kept 5 bases outside the gene matches. DNA of the CDR3: TGTGCCAGCAGAGAAGGGACAGTCTCCTACGAGCAGTACTTC. It codes for CASREGTVSYEQYF.

The chain joins TRBV6-6 to TRBJ1-5; D perhaps matches TRBD1 (6 bases). In germline, CDR1 is MNHNY, CDR2 SVGAGI (reference sequence). This CDR3 has 16 amino acids. Trimming stripped 7 bases from V and 0 bases from J, with 16 bases between. This chain's CDR3 is CASNSGGAYSNQPQHF. The CDR3 bases are TGTGCCAGCAACTCGGGGGGGGCTTATAGCAATCAGCCCCAGCATTTT.

In its sample, this clone was seen once. The V gene is TRBV9, the J gene TRBJ1-1; D is uncertain. Germline CDR1 and CDR2: SGDLS and YYNGEE. V lost 3 bases and J 0 bases, leaving 15 bases between the germline ends. The CDR3 has 16 residues. DNA for the CDR3: TGTGCCAGCAGCGCCGAGGAGGCGTACATGAACACTGAAGCTTTCTTT. Residues: CASSAEEAYMNTEAFF.

V usage is TRBV11-2 and J usage is TRBJ1-2, with TRBD1 matching 8 bases. V was clipped by 7 bases and J by 4 bases; unmatched bases: 14. Germline CDR1 reads SGHAT; CDR2 reads FQNNGV. This CDR3 comprises 16 residues. The chain's CDR3 is CASTNARTGRGYGYTF. The CDR3 nucleotides read TGTGCCAGCACCAATGCCCGGACAGGGCGCGGCTATGGCTACACCTTC.

V is TRBV7-9 and J is TRBJ1-6, with 8 nucleotides matching TRBD1. CDR1 and CDR2 from the germline V gene are SEHNR and FQNEAQ (reference sequence). The CDR3 is made up of 17 amino acids. J gave up 6 bases and V 6 bases, and 13 bases lay outside the gene matches. The CDR3 sequence: CASRSPGRDRGNSPLHF. In nucleotides, the CDR3 is TGTGCCAGCAGGAGTCCCGGTCGCGACAGGGGTAATTCACCCCTCCACTTT. Full variable domain (missing parts from reference TRBV7-9 and TRBJ1-6): DTGVSQNPRHKITKRGQNVTFRCDPISEHNRLYWYRQTLGQGPEFLTYFQNEAQLEKSRLLSDRFSAERPKGSFSTLEIQRTEQGDSAMYLCASRSPGRDRGNSPLHFGNGTRLTVT.

The rearrangement uses TRBV7-9 and TRBJ1-1; D may be TRBD1 (5 bases). CDR3 size: 15 residues. Deletions cut 5 bases from V and 0 bases from J, with 13 bases between. From germline, CDR1 is SEHNR and CDR2 FQNEAQ (reference sequence). The CDR3 DNA reads TGTGCCAGCAGCCCCAGACAGATCATGAACACTGAAGCTTTCTTT. It encodes CASSPRQIMNTEAFF. The whole variable domain, remainder taken from reference TRBV7-9 and TRBJ1-1, is DTGVSQNPRHKITKRGQNVTFRCDPISEHNRLYWYRQTLGQGPEFLTYFQNEAQLEKSRLLSDRFSAERPKGSFSTLEIQRTEQGDSAMYLCASSPRQIMNTEAFFGQGTRLTVV.

The chain combines TRBV7-9 with TRBJ2-3; TRBD2 matches at 8 bases. CDR3 length: 16 amino acids. V lost 1 base, J lost 0 bases, and 3 bases stayed unmatched. Germline V gene data show CDR1 as SEHNR and CDR2 as FQNEAQ (reference sequence). DNA of the CDR3: TGTGCCAGCAGCTTAGGTCTAGCGGGCAGCACAGATACGCAGTATTTT. The encoded protein is CASSLGLAGSTDTQYF.

The V gene is TRBV9, the J gene TRBJ1-6; TRBD1 agrees at 7 bases. The CDR3 spans 14 residues. V shed 4 bases and J 4 bases; nucleotides not matched to a gene: 2. CDR1 SGDLS and CDR2 YYNGEE come from the germline V gene. The CDR3 sequence is CASSSTGYNSPLHF. In DNA, the CDR3 is TGTGCCAGCAGCTCGACAGGGTATAATTCACCCCTCCACTTT.

The rearrangement links TRBV18 to TRBJ1-1; 7 nucleotides align to TRBD1. Germline CDR1 KGHSH, CDR2 LQKENI. With V trimmed by 3 bases and J by 2 bases, 6 bases remained unmatched. The CDR3 totals 15 residues. The CDR3 spells CASSPRDSGNTEAFF. Written as DNA, the CDR3 is TGTGCCAGCTCACCCCGGGACAGTGGTAACACTGAAGCTTTCTTT.

In DNA form, the CDR3 reads TGCGCCAGCAGCTTCCGGTTAGCGGGGGTATCCCAAGAGACCCAGTACTTC. Encoded protein: CASSFRLAGVSQETQYF. The chain recombines TRBV5-1 with TRBJ2-5; 9 nucleotides agree with TRBD2. The CDR3 has 17 amino acids. V shed 2 bases, J shed 1 base, and the junction held 9 bases outside the gene matches. Germline CDR1 is SGHRS and CDR2 is YFSETQ.

The V gene is TRBV7-6, the J gene TRBJ2-3, with 7 bases fitting TRBD2. V trimming: 5 bases; J trimming: 6 bases; junction bases outside the gene matches: 17. The CDR3 contains 17 residues. Germline loops: CDR1 SGHVS, CDR2 FNYEAQ. CDR3 sequence: CASSAIGSGASGDTQYF. As DNA, the CDR3 is TGTGCCAGCAGCGCTATCGGCAGCGGGGCCTCGGGGGATACGCAGTATTTT.

About this clone itself: In the same sample, other DNA sequences code for this CDR3. The rearrangement uses TRBV6-5 and TRBJ1-2; possible D gene TRBD1, 6 bases. CDR3 length equals 14 residues. V was shortened by 4 bases and J by 4 bases, with 13 bases between the two germline ends. CDR1 is MNHEY, CDR2 SVGAGI, per germline. In DNA, the CDR3 is TGTGCCAGCAGTTGGGACAAATCCCCCTATGGCTACACCTTC. This gives the protein CASSWDKSPYGYTF.

The J gene is TRBJ2-7, the V gene TRBV6-1, with a tentative D call TRBD2 (7 bases). The germline V gene encodes CDR1 MNHNS and CDR2 SASEGT. V was trimmed by 2 bases and J by 6 bases, leaving 11 bases between them. This CDR3 spans 13 amino acids. This CDR3 is CASSEWGGPEQYF. The CDR3 region has the DNA TGTGCCAGCAGTGAATGGGGGGGCCCCGAGCAGTACTTC.

This chain connects TRBV19 to TRBJ1-1; D remains ambiguous. The CDR3 has 14 residues. V was cut by 5 bases and J by 4 bases, with 14 bases left in between. Germline V gene lookup returns CDR1 LNHDA and CDR2 SQIVND (reference sequence). The chain's CDR3 is CASSSSWAGTEAFF. As DNA, the CDR3 is TGTGCCAGTAGTTCCTCCTGGGCGGGCACTGAAGCTTTCTTT. The complete variable domain, with remaining parts taken from reference TRBV19 and TRBJ1-1, reads DGGITQSPKYLFRKEGQNVTLSCEQNLNHDAMYWYRQDPGQGLRLIYYSQIVNDFQKGDIAEGYSVSREKKESFPLTVTSAQKNPTAFYLCASSSSWAGTEAFFGQGTRLTVV.

The rearrangement joins TRBV28 to TRBJ1-1, with D uncertain. Germline V gene sequence: CDR1 MDHEN, CDR2 SYDVKM. The CDR3 is made up of 12 amino acids. The V and J ends lost 3 bases and 5 bases respectively, with 7 bases between them. Here the CDR3 reads CASSLRWTEAFF. CDR3 coding DNA: TGTGCCAGCAGTTTGAGGTGGACTGAAGCTTTCTTT.

J is TRBJ1-2 and V is TRBV7-5; the table's D call, TRBD1, has no DNA check behind it. TRBV7-5 is given as a pseudogene. This CDR3 is built from 14 residues. This CDR3 is CARSLGRGNYGYTF. CDR3 nucleotides: TGTGCCAGAAGCTTAGGCAGGGGTAACTATGGCTACACCTTC.

A note on this clone: Other nucleotide sequences from this sample produce the same CDR3. The V call is TRBV28, the J call TRBJ1-1, with no clear D. Trimming cost V 2 bases and J 1 base, with 2 bases left between them. This CDR3 contains 12 residues. Germline V gene lookup returns CDR1 MDHEN and CDR2 SYDVKM. CDR3 sequence: CASSLRNTEAFF. The CDR3 coding sequence is TGTGCCAGCAGTTTACGGAACACTGAAGCTTTCTTT.

The chain joins TRBV6-1 to TRBJ2-3, with 8 bases that match TRBD1. V dropped 1 base and J dropped 2; count of bases not matched to a gene: 2. The germline V gene has CDR1 MNHNS and CDR2 SASEGT. The CDR3 runs 15 residues. This CDR3 reads CASSEGTGHTDTQYF. The CDR3 DNA follows: TGTGCCAGCAGTGAAGGGACAGGGCACACAGATACGCAGTATTTT.

J is TRBJ1-3 and V is TRBV5-6; D call uncertain. V shed 2 bases and J shed 0 bases, with 9 bases lying between them. The CDR3 length is 15 residues. CDR1 is SGHDT, CDR2 YYEEEE, per germline. DNA for the CDR3: TGTGCCAGCAGCTTAGAAGGAGACTCTGGAAACACCATATATTTT. Translated: CASSLEGDSGNTIYF.

This clone has a handful of counts. J is TRBJ1-6 and V is TRBV28, with 7 nucleotides matching TRBD1. V shed 3 bases, J shed 7 bases, and the junction held 6 bases outside the gene matches. Germline CDR1 is MDHEN and CDR2 is SYDVKM. The CDR3 is 15 amino acids. CDR3 residues: CASSFGTGQNSPLHF. In nucleotides, the CDR3 is TGTGCCAGCAGTTTTGGGACGGGACAGAATTCACCCCTCCACTTT.